A single sample gave rise to the 5 T cell receptor beta chains below, sequenced in a study of brain metastases from non-small cell lung cancer. TCRdb's copy holds only in-frame clones and misses some; the assay was immunoSEQ multiplex PCR. Among thousands of clones listed, about 84% were seen once. Sequenced input: tissue from a brain metastasis. These TCRs come from a donor at least 40 years old with non-small cell lung cancer.

This sequence joins TRBV15 and TRBJ2-1; unclear D gene. Between the trimmed V and J ends, which lost 6 bases and 9 bases, there was a span of 9 bases. CDR3 length: 11 amino acids. Germline V CDR1 and CDR2: LNHNV, YYDKDF (reference sequence). The CDR3 DNA follows: TGTGCCACCAGGCGTTGGAGTGAGCAGTTCTTC. It yields the protein CATRRWSEQFF.

This rearrangement joins TRBV6-5 to TRBJ1-5; D uncertain. Germline V lookup: CDR1 MNHEY, CDR2 SVGAGI. This CDR3 spans 13 amino acids. Trimming cost V 5 bases and J 4 bases, with 9 bases left between them. CDR3 bases: TGTGCCAGCAGTAACAAGAGGAATCAGCCCCAGCATTTT. Translation gives CASSNKRNQPQHF.

This rearrangement joins TRBV15 to TRBJ1-2, with TRBD1 matching 8 bases. CDR1 and CDR2 from the germline V gene are LNHNV and YYDKDF (reference sequence). The length of the CDR3 is 15 residues. V was pared by 5 bases and J by 5 bases, with 10 bases of the junction left unmatched. The CDR3 spells CATSFPDRELYGYTF. The CDR3 nucleotides are TGTGCCACCAGCTTCCCGGACAGGGAGTTGTATGGCTACACCTTC.

The J gene is TRBJ1-2, the V gene TRBV3-1 (or the pseudogene TRBV3-2); D gene uncertain. The germline V and J ends were trimmed by 2 bases and 8 bases, with 21 bases remaining between them. The CDR3 length is 16 residues. Germline V gene data show CDR1 as LGHDT and CDR2 as YNNKEL (reference sequence). Here the CDR3 reads CASSQISRSRGGGYTF. The CDR3 DNA reads as TGTGCCAGCAGCCAAATATCGAGATCGCGGGGTGGCGGCTACACCTTC.

The rearrangement joins TRBV5-1 to TRBJ2-7, with D perhaps matching TRBD1 (5 bases). The CDR3 consists of 12 residues. V was cut by 3 bases and J by 3 bases, with 7 bases left in between. Germline values: CDR1 SGHRS, CDR2 YFSETQ. This chain's CDR3 is CASSYDSYEQYF. The CDR3 region has the DNA TGCGCCAGCAGCTACGACAGCTACGAGCAGTACTTC. The variable domain in full, with the rest retrieved from reference TRBV5-1 and TRBJ2-7, is KAGVTQTPRYLIKTRGQQVTLSCSPISGHRSVSWYQQTPGQGLQFLFEYFSETQRNKGNFPGRFSGRQFSNSRSEMNVSTLELGDSALYLCASSYDSYEQYFGPGTRLTVT.